These 9 T cell receptor beta chains came from one sample sequenced in a study of tumor and adjacent non-tumor tissue in lung cancer. A modified ARM-PCR protocol with three rounds of nested PCR amplified TCRbeta. TCRdb re-analysed the multiplex PCR reads in MiXCR, keeping a single row per CDR3 protein. The table includes 60,000 to 85,000 distinct CDR3 sequences, around four fifths detected once. RNA was extracted from bulk tissue without any cell sorting. Sequencing was done on a sample of lung tumor tissue. These receptors all stem from a woman aged 50 to 60 with non-small cell lung cancer.

Comment on this clonotype: Relative to the germline gene, one junction end is altered; a read error may explain this. The chain carries TRBV9 and TRBJ2-1; 9 bases are shared with TRBD2. Germline V lookup: CDR1 SGDLS, CDR2 YYNGEE. The CDR3 spans 16 residues. CDR3 in DNA: TGTACCAGCAGCGCCGTTAGCGGGAGTTCCCACAATGAGCAGTTCTTC. As protein: CTSSAVSGSSHNEQFF.

A remark on this clonotype: The junction and the germline gene differ at one end; a read error may be behind it. V gene TRBV11-2 combines with J gene TRBJ1-6, with TRBD1 matching over 8 bases. Germline CDR1 SGHAT, CDR2 FQNNGV. This CDR3 contains 14 residues. In nucleotides, the CDR3 is TGTGCTAGCACCTTAGACAGGGGTAATTCACTCCTCCACTTT. Translating gives CASTLDRGNSLLHF.

Remarks on this clonotype: Germline and junction disagree at one end, which may indicate a read error. The chain combines TRBV6-4 with TRBJ2-1; 8 bases are shared with TRBD2. This CDR3 has 15 amino acids. CDR1 is MRHNA, CDR2 SNTAGT, per germline. CDR3 amino acids: CVSSESGGSYNDQFF. The CDR3 coding sequence is TGTGTCAGCAGTGAGAGCGGGGGCTCCTACAATGACCAGTTCTTC.

This clonotype was detected once. The chain employs TRBV4-2 and TRBJ1-4; 7 nucleotides line up with TRBD1. Germline CDR1 LGHNA, CDR2 YNFKEQ. The J segment lost 3 bases and the V segment lost 6 bases, leaving 10 bases of the junction unmatched. This CDR3 contains 16 residues. The CDR3 sequence is CASSPTSGQPNEKLFF. The CDR3 DNA follows: TGTGCCAGCAGTCCAACATCGGGACAGCCTAATGAAAAACTGTTTTTT.

The chain's CDR3 is CASSCGENCNEQFF. Here the CDR3 DNA reads TGTGCCAGCAGCTGCGGGGAGAACTGCAACGAGCAGTTCTTC. The genes are TRBV14 and TRBJ2-1; possible D gene TRBD2, 6 bases. Trimming shortened V by 5 bases and J by 10 bases, and 18 bases separated the two germline ends. Germline V gives CDR1 SGHDN, CDR2 FVKESK. This CDR3 spans 14 amino acids.

Notes on this clonotype: An end of the junction does not agree with germline; a read error may underlie this. V and J are TRBV7-9 and TRBJ1-2, with TRBD1 matching 8 bases. This CDR3 spans 13 amino acids. The germline gives CDR1 SEHNR, CDR2 FQNEAQ (reference sequence). The DNA for the CDR3 is TGTGCCAGCAACTTAGCAGGGGGCAGTGGCTACACGTTC. This encodes CASNLAGGSGYTF.

The genes are TRBV7-2 and TRBJ2-1, with TRBD2 matching over 16 bases. Germline loops: CDR1 SGHTA, CDR2 FQGNSA. This CDR3 region has 16 residues. The trim removed 8 bases at V and 13 bases at J, leaving 14 bases unmatched. The CDR3 DNA is TGTGCCAGCTGTGCGACGGGACTAGCGGGAGGGTTTGATCAGTTCTTC. Its protein product is CASCATGLAGGFDQFF.

This clonotype was seen at least ten times. V and J are TRBV5-1 and TRBJ2-3; possible D gene TRBD1, 6 bases. The CDR3 runs to 14 residues. V was trimmed by 6 bases and J by 0 bases, leaving 11 bases between them. Germline CDR1 is SGHRS and CDR2 is YFSETQ. DNA of the CDR3: TGCGCCAGCACCCGGGACACAAGCACAGATACGCAGTATTTT. The encoded protein is CASTRDTSTDTQYF.

This sequence joins TRBV6-1 and TRBJ2-1, with 7 positions matching TRBD1. In germline, CDR1 is MNHNS, CDR2 SASEGT. This CDR3 spans 14 amino acids. V shed 4 bases and J 8 bases; nucleotides not matched to a gene: 8. This CDR3 is CASSALIGGDEQFF. For the CDR3, the DNA is TGTGCCAGCAGTGCTCTAATAGGGGGCGATGAGCAGTTCTTC.